The clone carrying this T cell receptor beta chain was recorded at least ten times. What it recognizes is unknown. These data originate in a study of T-cell reconstitution after alpha-beta-depleted transplantation in children. Study observations and caveats: When one year had passed after transplant, most T-cell counts and diversity came from newly produced T cells. Approximately two months post-transplant, alpha-beta T cells reportedly originated from several hundred expanded graft clones. Surviving recipient cells, namely T cells and thymic progenitors, were the source of high day-60 TCRbeta diversity in some patients.

This CDR3 region has 14 residues. Germline V lookup: CDR1 MGHRA, CDR2 YSYEKL. Trimming stripped 2 bases from V and 0 bases from J, with 5 bases between. As it was prepared, the TCRbeta library received unique molecular identifiers. TCRdb fed the PCR reads into MiXCR, producing one record per CDR3 protein. The top ten clones hold 23% of a sample with fewer than 350,000 distinct CDR3 sequences, more than 9% of them seen once. The clonotype was recovered from a male patient between 2 and 9 years old who had a stem cell transplant for chronic granulomatous disease, so the T cells may come from the graft donor. The chain has TRBV4-1 and TRBJ2-1; no clear D gene. The sample consisted of peripheral blood, taken 180 days after TCRalphabeta/CD19-depleted stem cell transplant. CDR3 residues: CASSQHVSYNEQFF. DNA of the CDR3: TGCGCCAGCAGCCAACACGTCTCCTACAATGAGCAGTTCTTC.